Each of the 27 T cell receptor beta chains below was sequenced from the same sample in a study of vaccination and CD4 T cells after COVID-19. Once obtained from cultured CD4+ T cells, the DNA was sequenced using the Oncomine TCR Beta short-read assay. Each CDR3 protein gets one entry after TCRdb re-called the PCR reads with MiXCR. The table lists over 15,000 distinct CDR3 sequences, about 40% of them singletons. Antigen specificity for these receptors is unknown. Described treatment: roughly 11-day PBMC culture with coronavirus spike peptide pools or control peptides (ViraFEST assay). This material consisted of CD4+ T cells from blood, cultured in vitro, taken after SARS-CoV-2 vaccination. Receptor source: a human donor who had recovered from COVID-19.

V gene TRBV20-1 combines with J gene TRBJ2-5; TRBD2 agrees at 7 bases. CDR3 length equals 14 residues. J lost 3 bases, V lost 3 bases, and 7 bases had no gene match. Germline V lookup: CDR1 DFQATT, CDR2 SNEGSKA (reference sequence). The CDR3 DNA sequence: TGCAGTGCTAGCGGGAGGCCCCCGAAAGAGACCCAGTACTTC. Translating it yields CSASGRPPKETQYF.

This chain joins TRBV20-1 and TRBJ1-6; D not certain. Germline values: CDR1 DFQATT, CDR2 SNEGSKA (reference sequence). The CDR3 runs to 17 residues. Trimming pared 0 bases from V and 6 bases from J, leaving 18 bases between. The CDR3 region is CSARDGSAVSLNSPLHF. Here the CDR3 DNA reads TGCAGTGCTAGAGATGGCTCAGCCGTCAGCCTTAATTCACCCCTCCACTTT.

This clonotype showed up just a few times. At one end, the junction sequence differs from germline, possibly due to a read error. The rearrangement joins TRBV7-2 to TRBJ2-1, with D perhaps TRBD1 or TRBD2 (6 bases each). CDR3 length: 14 amino acids. Germline loops: CDR1 SGHTA, CDR2 FQGNSA. The CDR3 bases are TGTGCCAGCAGATTAGGGGGAGGAAACAATGAGCAGTTCTTC. This gives the protein CASRLGGGNNEQFF.

The J gene is TRBJ2-7, the V gene TRBV20-1; D unclear. The CDR3 extends over 13 amino acids. V lost 3 bases and J lost 1, with 10 bases in between. Germline V gene data show CDR1 as DFQATT and CDR2 as SNEGSKA (reference sequence). The CDR3 bases are TGCAGTGCTAGGTGGCAGCAATCCTACGAGCAGTACTTC. It translates to CSARWQQSYEQYF.

This clonotype was recorded a few times. V and J are TRBV18 and TRBJ2-2; TRBD1 agrees at 8 bases. The CDR3 extends over 16 amino acids. CDR1 is KGHSH and CDR2 is LQKENI in the germline V gene. V trimming: 1 base; J trimming: 1 base; junction bases outside the gene matches: 2. The CDR3 here is CASSPRGTGNTGELFF. CDR3 DNA sequence: TGTGCCAGCTCACCACGTGGGACAGGGAACACCGGGGAGCTGTTTTTT.

The chain has TRBV6-1 and TRBJ2-5, with D perhaps TRBD1 (6 bases). V was cut by 1 base and J by 7 bases, with 25 bases left in between. The CDR3 has 18 amino acids. CDR1 and CDR2 (germline): MNHNS, SASEGT. The CDR3 DNA reads TGTGCCAGCAGTGAAGGCAGTGCTCGGGGCAGGGGTTGGGGGACCCAGTACTTC. Its translation is CASSEGSARGRGWGTQYF.

DNA of the CDR3: TGTGCCAGCAGCCCGGAGTGGACCGGGGAGCTGTTTTTT. It translates to CASSPEWTGELFF. This chain links TRBV7-9 with TRBJ2-2; D not certain. The CDR3 runs to 13 residues. Trimming took 5 bases from V and 5 from J, leaving 9 bases between them. CDR1 is SEHNR and CDR2 is FQNEAQ in the germline V gene (reference sequence).

The rearrangement links TRBV2 to TRBJ2-2, with 8 bases identical to TRBD2. The CDR3 contains 12 residues. The V segment lost 8 bases and the J segment 6 bases; nucleotides outside the gene matches: 2. Germline V lookup: CDR1 SNHLY, CDR2 FYNNEI. Here the CDR3 DNA reads TGTGCCAGCGGGCGGGGGGCCGGGGAGCTGTTTTTT. Its protein is CASGRGAGELFF.

The CDR3 loop is CASSLAMGQGNTEAFF. CDR3 DNA sequence: TGTGCCAGCAGCTTAGCGATGGGACAGGGGAACACTGAAGCTTTCTTT. The V call is TRBV7-8, the J call TRBJ1-1; TRBD1 matches at 9 bases. Trimming at V came to 0 bases and at J to 1 base, leaving 3 bases not matched to a gene. Germline values: CDR1 SGHVS, CDR2 FQNEAQ. There are 16 residues in the CDR3.

The chain joins TRBV7-2 to TRBJ2-1; 8 positions match TRBD2. CDR1 is SGHTA, CDR2 FQGNSA, per germline. J was trimmed by 9 bases and V by 1 base; bases with no gene match: 8. There are 15 residues in the CDR3. The CDR3 loop is CASSLGGRRYVEQFF. CDR3 nucleotides: TGTGCCAGCAGCTTAGGCGGGAGGAGGTATGTTGAGCAGTTCTTC.

This clonotype was seen a few times. The V gene is TRBV7-6, the J gene TRBJ2-3; a possible D gene is TRBD1 (6 bases). The CDR3 loop spans 13 amino acids. With 5 bases removed from V and 7 bases from J, the gap between germline ends came to 13 bases. Germline values: CDR1 SGHVS, CDR2 FNYEAQ. The CDR3 region has the DNA TGTGCCAGCAGCGGATACAGGGATAATACGCAGTATTTT. It translates to CASSGYRDNTQYF.

Only one count was recorded for this clonotype. V usage is TRBV5-6 and J usage is TRBJ2-3; TRBD2 matches 11 bases. Germline V gives CDR1 SGHDT, CDR2 YYEEEE. The CDR3 extends over 19 amino acids. The V segment lost 2 bases and the J segment 3 bases; nucleotides outside the gene matches: 14. Here the CDR3 reads CASSLGVSGRAWGTDTQYF. For the CDR3, the DNA is TGTGCCAGCAGCTTAGGGGTTAGCGGGAGGGCCTGGGGGACAGATACGCAGTATTTT.

CDR3 region: CASSEEGGGELFF. The CDR3 nucleotides read TGCGCCAGCAGTGAGGAGGGTGGCGGGGAGCTGTTTTTT. The genes are TRBV10-2 and TRBJ2-2; tentative D call: TRBD2 (5 bases). Trimming removed 2 bases from V and 7 bases from J, with 8 bases in between. The CDR3 runs to 13 residues. Germline V gene lookup returns CDR1 WSHSY and CDR2 SAAADI.

This chain links TRBV6-1 with TRBJ2-7, with D unclear. The CDR3 is made up of 11 amino acids. Germline loops: CDR1 MNHNS, CDR2 SASEGT. V was pared by 6 bases and J by 7 bases, with 10 bases between. This CDR3 is CASRSILEQYF. The CDR3 DNA reads TGTGCCAGCAGAAGCATACTAGAGCAGTACTTC.

The genes are TRBV20-1 and TRBJ2-4; D may correspond to TRBD1 or TRBD2 (6 bases each). Deletions cut 4 bases from V and 3 bases from J, with 13 bases between. Germline V CDR1 and CDR2: DFQATT, SNEGSKA (reference sequence). CDR3 length: 14 amino acids. In DNA, the CDR3 is TGCAGTGCTAATAAACAGGGAGGCAAAAACATTCAGTACTTC. Residues: CSANKQGGKNIQYF.

This chain uses TRBV7-3 with TRBJ1-1, with D perhaps TRBD1 (6 bases). V lost 1 base, J lost 0 bases, and 9 bases lay in between. The CDR3 is made up of 15 amino acids. The V gene's germline CDR1 is SGHTA and CDR2 FQGTGA. CDR3 loop: CASSLRTAMNTEAFF. DNA for the CDR3: TGTGCCAGCAGCTTAAGGACAGCGATGAACACTGAAGCTTTCTTT.

The gene calls are TRBV30 and TRBJ1-1; unclear D gene. The V end lost 3 bases, the J end lost 1 base, and 9 bases lay between the germline ends. Looked up from germline, CDR1 is GTSNPN and CDR2 is SVGIG (reference sequence). The CDR3 runs to 13 residues. The CDR3 DNA follows: TGTGCCTGGAGCATTTCAGGGAACACTGAAGCTTTCTTT. Its protein product is CAWSISGNTEAFF. Together with reference TRBV30 and TRBJ1-1, the CDR3 gives the full variable domain: SQTIHQWPATLVQPVGSPLSLECTVEGTSNPNLYWYRQAAGRGLQLLFYSVGIGQISSEVPQNLSASRPQDRQFILSSKKLLLSDSGFYLCAWSISGNTEAFFGQGTRLTVV.

This clonotype turned up a few times. The chain carries TRBV6-1 and TRBJ2-1; D might be TRBD2 (5 bases). This CDR3 is built from 16 residues. Germline assignment: CDR1 MNHNS and CDR2 SASEGT. V lost 6 bases and J lost 3, with 18 bases in between. CDR3 region: CASRPGRDWGYNEQFF. CDR3 coding DNA: TGTGCCAGCAGGCCCGGCCGGGATTGGGGCTACAATGAGCAGTTCTTC.

A remark on this clonotype: The conserved final phenylalanine or tryptophan is absent from the CDR3, which likely points to a read error. The chain is built from TRBV2 and TRBJ2-7; no clear D gene. Between the trimmed V and J ends, which lost 2 bases and 3 bases, there was a span of 5 bases. The CDR3 loop spans 12 amino acids. Germline V lookup: CDR1 SNHLY, CDR2 FYNNEI. The CDR3 coding sequence is TGTGCCAGCAGTGAATCGGGCTACGAGCAGTACCTC. Translated, it gives CASSESGYEQYL.

This chain uses TRBV12-3 or TRBV12-4 with TRBJ1-4; 8 bases line up with TRBD1. The CDR3 extends over 13 amino acids. The V segment lost 8 bases and the J segment 6 bases; nucleotides outside the gene matches: 5. CDR3 bases: TGTGCCAGCCGGACAGGGTCGGATGAAAAACTGTTTTTT. This codes for CASRTGSDEKLFF.

This clonotype was seen only a few times. The chain carries TRBV30 and TRBJ2-5; no clear D. Germline assignment: CDR1 GTSNPN and CDR2 SVGIG (reference sequence). This CDR3 is 11 amino acids long. Trimming took off 4 bases at V and 3 bases at J, with 6 bases between the two ends. The CDR3 nucleotides are TGTGCCTGGATGGGGAAAGAGACCCAGTACTTC. Amino acids: CAWMGKETQYF.

The chain uses TRBV7-9 and TRBJ2-3, with a possible D match to TRBD2 (5 bases). Germline CDR1 is SEHNR and CDR2 is FQNEAQ (reference sequence). Trimming left V 0 bases short and J 7 bases short, with 14 bases between. This CDR3 is 15 amino acids long. The CDR3 nucleotides read TGTGCCAGCAGCTTAGCCGAGGGCCGCATGAATACGCAGTATTTT. Protein: CASSLAEGRMNTQYF.

The chain employs TRBV10-3 and TRBJ2-5; 13 positions match TRBD2. CDR1 is ENHRY and CDR2 is SYGVKD in the germline V gene. The CDR3 is 14 residues long. V lost 2 bases, J lost 7 bases, and 1 base stayed unmatched. CDR3 nucleotides: TGTGCCATCAGTGAGACTAGCGGGAGGGGGACCCAGTACTTC. This translates into CAISETSGRGTQYF.

This clonotype occurred once. The germline gene is not matched at one end of the junction; a read error may be the cause. The chain uses TRBV7-3 and TRBJ2-7, with D possibly being TRBD2 (5 bases). Looked up from germline, CDR1 is SGHTA and CDR2 is FQGTGA. The CDR3 consists of 14 residues. The CDR3 protein is CASSPPSERGHLVF. The CDR3 DNA is TGTGCCAGCAGCCCTCCTTCTGAGCGCGGGCACTTGGTGTTC. Full variable domain (outside the CDR3, taken from reference TRBV7-3 and TRBJ2-7): GAGVSQTPSNKVTEKGKYVELRCDPISGHTALYWYRQSLGQGPEFLIYFQGTGAADDSGLPNDRFFAVRPEGSVSTLKIQRTERGDSAVYLCASSPPSERGHLVFGPGTRLTVT.

This sequence joins TRBV4-1 and TRBJ1-1; D gene uncertain. Trimming left V 1 base short and J 0 bases short, with 6 bases between. The CDR3 runs 14 residues. CDR1 is MGHRA, CDR2 YSYEKL, per germline. DNA of the CDR3: TGCGCCAGCAGCCAAGGCCCGGTGAACACTGAAGCTTTCTTT. It translates to CASSQGPVNTEAFF.

The chain couples TRBV5-1 to TRBJ1-2, with TRBD1 matching 8 bases. The CDR3 loop spans 12 amino acids. CDR1 and CDR2 (germline): SGHRS, YFSETQ. V trimming: 3 bases; J trimming: 14 bases; junction bases outside the gene matches: 9. CDR3 amino acids: CASSYGQGRPTF. CDR3 DNA sequence: TGCGCCAGCAGCTACGGACAGGGCCGTCCGACCTTC.

This clonotype appeared once. Here the CDR3 reads CSARKQTGGQAFF. In DNA form, the CDR3 reads TGCAGTGCTCGCAAACAGACAGGGGGCCAAGCTTTCTTT. This chain joins TRBV20-1 and TRBJ1-1; 10 positions agree with TRBD1. Trimming removed 5 bases from V and 9 bases from J; junction bases left unmatched: 9. The CDR3 has 13 residues. Germline V gives CDR1 DFQATT, CDR2 SNEGSKA (reference sequence).